This T cell receptor beta chain was captured by sequencing in a study of blood T cell repertoires in COVID-19 (dated by TCRdb to 2020 to 2022). Regarding the research as a whole: Collaborator samples came from the United States, Italy and Spain and covered acute and convalescent phases of COVID-19. The material from the prospective study consisted of cDNA or gDNA derived from T cells, B-cell-depleted T cells, or PBMCs. Subjects who had been exposed to COVID-19, were actively infected with it, or had recovered from it provided the deeply sampled blood TCRbeta repertoires that made up the dataset. The repertoires were made available in a free public database intended to serve as a resource for research on the immune response to SARS-CoV-2. The samples were drawn from the first 160 participants of the ongoing ImmuneRACE study and from more than 1,000 subjects provided by 6 global collaborators. Sample metadata almost always included a de-identified subject ID, COVID-19 status, age in years and sex. Where available, HLA class I and class II types were taken from metadata supplied by the sample provider and were not determined by assay-based typing. Overall study outcomes, separate from this receptor: The quantity of clinical and demographic metadata differed by source and by participant and was supplied without curation.

Its CDR3 holds 13 amino acids, cysteine through phenylalanine. Only the CDR3 DNA is retained, 39 bases long and in frame from the first base. From the germline V gene, CDR1 is SQVTM and CDR2 is ANQGSEA. A distance of 13 bases separates the germline ends of V and J, which lose 5 bases and 3 bases respectively. Comment on this clone: Its antigen remains unidentified. No per-base quality is available; no much larger clone lies one base away.

In Seattle, one collaborating source enrolled patients while the infection was active and tracked those patients longitudinally over the course of disease. Each collaborating institution followed its own protocols to collect whole blood in K2EDTA tubes. Collaborator samples were shipped for TCRbeta analysis as frozen whole blood, isolated PBMCs, or DNA extracted from either sample type. TCRbeta CDR3 regions were amplified from genomic DNA by means of the immunoSEQ Assay, a bias-controlled multiplex PCR. In the source study's methods: Nucleated cell counts per sample were estimated from amplification of reference gene primers within the assay. To quantify the absolute abundance of each unique TCRbeta CDR3 rearrangement, sequence reads were collapsed and filtered. For each sample, productive Simpson clonality was calculated as the square root of Simpson's diversity index over productive rearrangements. The clones in this table, taken by TCRdb from immuneACCESS, are in-frame only. Not every clone is retained; where verified, under half of the shortfall comes from an unresolved V gene, and the cause of the rest is unknown. From that table come the V and J calls and clone size; the DNA was used to work out D and trimming. In all, the sample holds approximately 290,000 clones, and 91% of those were seen once. The top ten hold 2.2% of the sample.

The source material was peripheral blood. The receptor chain draws on TRBV29-1 and TRBJ1-1, with a tentative D gene TRBD1 over 6 matching bases. The TCR comes from a woman in her thirties with COVID-19, enrolled during active disease. The DNA sequence is as follows: TGCAGCGTTAGGGAGGGGGGCGACACTGAAGCTTTCTTT. Translated, this is CSVREGGDTEAFF.